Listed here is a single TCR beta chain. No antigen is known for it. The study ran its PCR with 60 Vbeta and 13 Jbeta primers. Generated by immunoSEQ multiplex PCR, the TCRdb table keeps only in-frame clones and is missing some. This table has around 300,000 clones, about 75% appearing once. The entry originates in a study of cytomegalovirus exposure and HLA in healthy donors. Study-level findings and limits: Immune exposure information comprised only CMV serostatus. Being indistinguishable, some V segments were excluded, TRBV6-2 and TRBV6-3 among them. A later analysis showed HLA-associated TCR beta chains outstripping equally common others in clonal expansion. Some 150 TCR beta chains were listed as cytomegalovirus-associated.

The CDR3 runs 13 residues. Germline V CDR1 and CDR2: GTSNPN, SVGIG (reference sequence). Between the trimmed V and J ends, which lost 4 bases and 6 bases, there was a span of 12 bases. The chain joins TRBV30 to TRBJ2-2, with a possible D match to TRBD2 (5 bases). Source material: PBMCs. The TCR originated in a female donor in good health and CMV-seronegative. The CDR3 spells CAWNRELAGELFF. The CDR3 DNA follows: TGTGCCTGGAATCGGGAATTGGCCGGGGAGCTGTTTTTT.